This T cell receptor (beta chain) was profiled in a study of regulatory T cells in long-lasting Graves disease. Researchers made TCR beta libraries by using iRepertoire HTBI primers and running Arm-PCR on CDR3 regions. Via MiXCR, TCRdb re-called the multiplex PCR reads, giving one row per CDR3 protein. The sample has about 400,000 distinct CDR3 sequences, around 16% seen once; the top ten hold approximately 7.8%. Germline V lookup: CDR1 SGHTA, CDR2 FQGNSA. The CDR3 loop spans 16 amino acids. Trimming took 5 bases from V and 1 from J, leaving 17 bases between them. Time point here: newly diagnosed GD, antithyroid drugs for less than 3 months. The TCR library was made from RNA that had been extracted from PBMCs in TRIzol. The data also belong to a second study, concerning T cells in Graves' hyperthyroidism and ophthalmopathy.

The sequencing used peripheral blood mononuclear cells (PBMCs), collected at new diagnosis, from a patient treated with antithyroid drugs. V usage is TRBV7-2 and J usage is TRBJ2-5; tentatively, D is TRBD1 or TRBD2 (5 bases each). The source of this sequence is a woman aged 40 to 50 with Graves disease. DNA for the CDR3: TGTGCCAGCAGCCGACGAGGTTTGGGGACCCAAGAGACCCAGTACTTC. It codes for CASSRRGLGTQETQYF.